This T cell receptor beta chain was identified in a study of blood T cell repertoires in COVID-19. For the study at large: The origin of the acute and convalescent COVID-19 samples was the United States, Italy and Spain.

As originally analysed: Amplification of reference gene primers was used by the study to estimate nucleated cell counts. The table came from immunoSEQ multiplex PCR; TCRdb's copy has only in-frame clones and leaves some out. V and J calls plus clone size are reproduced from that table; the DNA served to infer D and trimming. The table lists over 120,000 clones, roughly 89% of them singletons. V was cut by 4 bases and J by 7 bases, with 13 bases left in between. CDR1 SGHTA and CDR2 FQGNSA come from the germline V gene. The CDR3 is made up of 13 amino acids. This clonotype originated in a human donor in a cohort sampled during active COVID-19. The specimen was peripheral blood. The chain carries TRBV7-2 and TRBJ1-1, with D possibly matching TRBD1 (5 bases). The CDR3 DNA is TGTGCCAGCAGCTCACTGGGGCTTGATGAAGCTTTCTTT. It yields the protein CASSSLGLDEAFF.